A selection of T cell receptor beta chains follows, all from one sample in a study of T cells of healthy individuals. TCRdb passed the 5' RACE reads through MiXCR, listing each CDR3 protein once. The sample has around 63,000 distinct CDR3 sequences, roughly 15% seen once; the top ten hold about 4.4%. These TCRs come from a human donor in good health. The CDR3 runs from the conserved cysteine through the conserved F or W. The size of a clone is reported for some rows only, either as once, few or many, or as a class for expanded clones.

v_call	j_call	clone_size	cdr3_aa
TRBV2	TRBJ2-1	few	CASNPVSSYNEQFF
TRBV12-3/TRBV12-4	TRBJ1-5	few	CASSLTAGNQPQHF
TRBV2	TRBJ2-5	-	CASTYTVEVETQYF
TRBV20-1	TRBJ2-7	few	CSARGDRTSTYEQYF
TRBV7-3	TRBJ1-6	many	CASSLLPTLGLGAGNSPLHF
TRBV6-6	TRBJ1-3	few	CATRDSGNTIYF
TRBV27	TRBJ2-7	few	CASRWATGSYEQYF
TRBV6-5	TRBJ1-5	many	CASSRQRGNQPQHF
TRBV5-1	TRBJ2-5	-	CASSFQGGRETQYF
TRBV28	TRBJ2-7	-	CASSLQRYEQYF
TRBV2	TRBJ1-6	-	CASSVRTGVSPLHF
TRBV29-1	TRBJ2-5	many	CSVEDQGQGVRETQYF
TRBV7-2	TRBJ2-3	few	CASSRAGGAFLDTQYF
TRBV20-1	TRBJ2-7	many	CSAKGEGAQEQYF
TRBV9	TRBJ2-7	few	CASSVAPTSGTYEQYF
TRBV14	TRBJ2-7	-	CASSSRRGTAEQDLSYEQYF
TRBV7-9	TRBJ1-1	-	CASSGGREAFF
TRBV12-3/TRBV12-4	TRBJ2-2	many	CASRATNTGELFF
TRBV9	TRBJ2-5	many	CASSGEDSKETQYF
TRBV27	TRBJ2-7	-	CASSPSKGGYEQYF
TRBV6-5	TRBJ2-1	-	CASSYSRSGTYNEQFF
TRBV20-1	TRBJ1-1	many	CSARDAGISTEAFF
TRBV27	TRBJ2-2	-	CASSSGLALAGELFF
TRBV5-1	TRBJ1-6	-	CASRTTSSSYNSPLHF
TRBV4-2	TRBJ2-1	many	CASSQESVFESYNEQFF
TRBV2	TRBJ2-7	-	CARGTSGEQYF
TRBV7-3	TRBJ1-6	-	CASSLTNDSPLHF
TRBV10-3	TRBJ2-2	-	CAITGTGGTGELFF
TRBV3-1	TRBJ2-1	many	CASSQPQGAGWGNNEQFF
TRBV18	TRBJ2-6	few	CASSPLEAGSGANVLTF
TRBV28	TRBJ2-3	-	CASSLRGLPSYF
TRBV4-2	TRBJ2-1	few	CASSLDPDSYNEQFF
TRBV20-1	TRBJ2-1	-	CSARAGTPVRQFF
TRBV11-3	TRBJ2-3	many	CASSLNGQSTDTQYF
TRBV10-3	TRBJ1-1	many	CAISFGQGGGNTEAFF
TRBV7-9	TRBJ2-1	-	CASSLGGVNEQFF
TRBV6-5	TRBJ2-5	many	CASSYSNLQETQYF
TRBV3-1	TRBJ2-5	many	CASSYGTSEETQYF
TRBV5-1	TRBJ1-5	few	CASSPEVENQPQHF
TRBV18	TRBJ1-1	-	CASSPIGTEAFF
TRBV7-3	TRBJ2-7	few	CASSLTAGAQGEQYF
TRBV28	TRBJ1-2	-	CASSHRQGRSGYNF
TRBV7-6	TRBJ2-5	-	CTSRSRAGQETQYF
TRBV27	TRBJ2-6	many	CASSLSGGGANVLTF
TRBV7-9	TRBJ2-5	many	CASGVAGSETQYF
TRBV4-1	TRBJ1-5	many	CASSQGINQPQHF